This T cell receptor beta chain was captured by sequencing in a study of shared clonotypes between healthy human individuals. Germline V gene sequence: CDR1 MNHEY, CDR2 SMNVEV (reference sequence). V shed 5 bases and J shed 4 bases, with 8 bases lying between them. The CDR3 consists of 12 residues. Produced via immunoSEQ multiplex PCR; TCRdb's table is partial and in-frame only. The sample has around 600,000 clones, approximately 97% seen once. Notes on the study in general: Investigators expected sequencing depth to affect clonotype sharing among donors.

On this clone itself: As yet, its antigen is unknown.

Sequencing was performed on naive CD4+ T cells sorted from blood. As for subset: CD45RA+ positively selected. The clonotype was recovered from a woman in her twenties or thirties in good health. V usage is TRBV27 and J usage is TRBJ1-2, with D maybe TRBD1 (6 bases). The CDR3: CASSPQGYGYTF. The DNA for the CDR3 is TGTGCCAGCAGTCCACAGGGCTATGGCTACACCTTC.